The sequence of this T cell receptor (beta chain) was determined in a study of breast tumors, draining lymph nodes, adjacent tissues. This clonotype was recorded many times. Its antigen remains unknown. V lost 5 bases, J lost 1 base, and 12 bases lay in between. The CDR3 spans 14 residues. The germline V gene has CDR1 LNHDA and CDR2 SQIVND (reference sequence). Axillary draining lymph nodes of breast cancer patients supplied the node samples. Whole-study results and caveats: Tumor TCR diversity was below lymph nodes but above nontumor tissue. Luminal-like breast cancer showed significantly higher tumor–nontumor repertoire similarity than basal-like.

TCRdb passed the multiplex PCR reads through MiXCR, listing each CDR3 protein once. The sample lists under 150,000 distinct CDR3 sequences, over 20% occurring once. This sequence joins TRBV19 and TRBJ2-7; D gene ambiguous. Sequences were obtained from axillary lymph node tissue. The sequence was collected from a female donor with breast cancer. Some clones in this sample may be carry-over from other donors' samples. This CDR3 is CASSASSRSYEQYF. Written as DNA, the CDR3 is TGTGCCAGTAGTGCCTCTTCCCGGTCCTACGAGCAGTACTTC.